Here is one T cell receptor beta chain with its context. The data were obtained in a study of blood T cell repertoires in COVID-19. Turning to the study itself: Collection of acute and convalescent COVID-19 samples took place in the United States, Italy and Spain.

In the study's own analysis: For nucleated cells, counts were estimated from reference gene primer amplification. Repertoires were generated with immunoSEQ multiplex PCR, while TCRdb's copy carries only in-frame clones and drops some. V and J calls and clone size are as listed in that table; D and trimming were resolved from the DNA. The profile covers hundreds of thousands of clones, with around 90% appearing a single time and 8.9% taken by the ten largest. Participants, roughly 18 to 100 years old, spanned some 23 US areas. Which cohort a participant joined came from the clinical history participants gave. The sample was PBMCs or T cells enriched from blood (not recorded which). The clonotype comes from a woman younger than 35 who had recovered from COVID-19.

The CDR3 DNA reads TGTGCCAGCAGCTTAGAGAACAGAGCCTACGAGCAGTACTTC. Its translation: CASSLENRAYEQYF. The genes are TRBV11-1 and TRBJ2-7; D unresolved. The CDR3 covers 14 residues. V was trimmed by 1 base and J by 2 bases, leaving 9 bases between them. Germline V gene data show CDR1 as SGHAT and CDR2 as FQDESV (reference sequence).